This TCR beta chain emerged from a study of OX40 agonist ivuxolimab in advanced cancers. The study's findings and limits: Partial responders at 0.1-3.0 mg/kg had among the lowest clonal expansion.

The trim removed 6 bases at V and 3 bases at J, leaving 2 bases unmatched. Germline CDR1 is SQVTM and CDR2 is ANQGSEA. The CDR3 is 13 residues long. Note on this clone: Its antigen is undetermined.

Method: immunoSEQ multiplex PCR; TCRdb's copy keeps in-frame clones and lacks some. Here the sample spans about 48,000 clones, around nine tenths being singletons. Baseline was the first blood sampling point, followed by cycle 4 day 1 and cycle 7 day 1. The receptor's source is an adult with an advanced solid tumor such as melanoma, head and neck, liver or kidney cancer. Source: CD4+ or CD8+ T cells sorted from blood, taken in a trial of the OX40 agonist ivuxolimab. V and J are TRBV29-1 and TRBJ2-1; 10 positions agree with TRBD2. CDR3 sequence: CSVRTSGYNEQFF. In DNA form, the CDR3 reads TGCAGCGTCAGGACTAGCGGCTACAATGAGCAGTTCTTC.